The clone carrying this TCR beta chain has just one count. Its antigen is unknown. Naivety among CD8 cells was defined by CD45RO negativity and positive CCR7 selection, thereby excluding terminally differentiated effector memory CD45RA+ cells. These data belong to a study of shared clonotypes between healthy human individuals. Study as a whole: Each donor's CD8 memory used one plate, CD8 naive two, each CD4 subset three. Overall study findings and caveats: Among non-shared clonotypes, generation probabilities were lower than among those shared by all four donors.

Looked up from germline, CDR1 is MDHEN and CDR2 is SYDVKM. CDR3 length: 18 amino acids. Trimming removed 3 bases from V and 6 bases from J; junction bases left unmatched: 12. The assay used deep level. Across several immunoSEQ plates, the genomic DNA of each subset was split evenly. Clones were read by immunoSEQ multiplex PCR, and TCRdb kept only the in-frame ones, dropping some. There are roughly 2.1 million clones in the sample; 93% occur only once, and 1.5% to 2% lies in the top ten. Sequencing was done on a sample of naive CD8+ T cells from PBMCs. The chain carries TRBV28 and TRBJ2-1; TRBD1 matches 12 bases. This sequence originates from a man aged 18 to 30 in good health. Some clones in this sample may be carry-over from other donors' samples. As DNA, the CDR3 is TGTGCCAGCAGTTTGTATGTACCGGGACAGGGGGCTGTCAATGAGCAGTTCTTC. Protein: CASSLYVPGQGAVNEQFF.